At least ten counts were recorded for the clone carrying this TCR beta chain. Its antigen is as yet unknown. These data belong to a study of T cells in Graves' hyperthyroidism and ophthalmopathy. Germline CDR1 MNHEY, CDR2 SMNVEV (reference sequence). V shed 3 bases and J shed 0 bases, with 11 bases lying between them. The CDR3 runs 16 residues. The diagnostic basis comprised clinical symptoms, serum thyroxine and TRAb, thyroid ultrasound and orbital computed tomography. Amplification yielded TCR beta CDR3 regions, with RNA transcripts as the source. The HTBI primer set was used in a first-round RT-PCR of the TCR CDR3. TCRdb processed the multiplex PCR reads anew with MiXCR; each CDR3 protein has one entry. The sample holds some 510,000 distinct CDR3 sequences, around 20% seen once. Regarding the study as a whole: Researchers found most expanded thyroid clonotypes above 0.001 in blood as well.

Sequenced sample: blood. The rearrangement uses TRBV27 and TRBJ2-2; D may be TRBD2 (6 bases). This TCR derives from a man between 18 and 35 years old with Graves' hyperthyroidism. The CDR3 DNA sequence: TGTGCCAGCAGTTTCGGGGGACGGTCGAACACCGGGGAGCTGTTTTTT. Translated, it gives CASSFGGRSNTGELFF.